The T cell receptor (beta chain) under discussion was sequenced for a study of T cell repertoires in cytomegalovirus infection. Study information: Indications of both CMV infection and matching HLA type were provided by public TCR beta signatures. Whole-study findings and limits: Across the ex vivo response, the dominant clonotypes were HLA-C-restricted CMV-specific TCR beta clonotypes.

Trimming removed 2 bases from V and 1 base from J, with 8 bases in between. The CDR3 extends over 15 amino acids. Germline assignment: CDR1 LNHDA and CDR2 SQIVND (reference sequence). In the case of this clonotype: Its antigen is as yet unknown.

One entry per CDR3 protein results from TCRdb running MiXCR on the reads. Of 90,000 to 110,000 distinct CDR3 sequences listed, about 28% are singletons. Sequencing used CD8+ T cells from cultured PBMCs, obtained from culture after CMV antigen stimulation. V and J are TRBV19 and TRBJ2-2; D not certain. The sequence derives from a human donor in good health (CMV status not recorded). Some clones in this sample may be carry-over from other donors' samples. DNA for the CDR3: TGTGCCAGTAGTATAATCTTAGGGAACACCGGGGAGCTGTTTTTT. This gives the protein CASSIILGNTGELFF. Variable domain in full (rest from reference TRBV19 and TRBJ2-2): DGGITQSPKYLFRKEGQNVTLSCEQNLNHDAMYWYRQDPGQGLRLIYYSQIVNDFQKGDIAEGYSVSREKKESFPLTVTSAQKNPTAFYLCASSIILGNTGELFFGEGSRLTVL.